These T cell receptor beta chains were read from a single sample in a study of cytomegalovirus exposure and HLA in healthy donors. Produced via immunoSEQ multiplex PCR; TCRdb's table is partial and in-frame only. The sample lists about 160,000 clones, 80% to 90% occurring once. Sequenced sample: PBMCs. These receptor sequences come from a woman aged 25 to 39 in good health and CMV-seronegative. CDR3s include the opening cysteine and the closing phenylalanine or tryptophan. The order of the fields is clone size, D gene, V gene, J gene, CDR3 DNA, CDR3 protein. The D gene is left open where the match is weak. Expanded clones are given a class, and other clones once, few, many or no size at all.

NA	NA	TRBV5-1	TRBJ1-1	TGCGCCAGCAGCAGCTCCCACAGGGTAGAGACTGAAGCTTTCTTT	CASSSSHRVETEAFF
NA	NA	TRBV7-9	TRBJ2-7	TGTGCCAGCAGCTTATTGGAGGGATCCCACGAGCAGTACTTC	CASSLLEGSHEQYF
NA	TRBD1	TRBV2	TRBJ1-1	TGTGCCAGCGCTACAGGGGAAGAAGCTTTCTTT	CASATGEEAFF
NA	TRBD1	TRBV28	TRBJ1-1	TGTGCCAGCAGTTTGAGGGGGCCTCACACTGAAGCTTTCTTT	CASSLRGPHTEAFF
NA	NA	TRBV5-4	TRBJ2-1	TGTGCCAGCAGCTTGGTTGCGAACCTCCCCAATGAGCAGTTCTTC	CASSLVANLPNEQFF
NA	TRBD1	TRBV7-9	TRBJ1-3	TGTGCCAGCAGCTCGGACAGGGCAAGAAACACCATATATTTT	CASSSDRARNTIYF
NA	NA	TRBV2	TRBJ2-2	TGTGCCAGCAGTCAGGGAGATGAAACCGGGGAGCTGTTTTTT	CASSQGDETGELFF
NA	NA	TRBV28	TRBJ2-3	TGTGCCAGCAGTTTACCAGGGGGCACAGATACGCAGTATTTT	CASSLPGGTDTQYF
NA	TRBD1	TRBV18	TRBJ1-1	TGTGCCAGCTCACCGGGACAGGGGGTCACTGAAGCTTTCTTT	CASSPGQGVTEAFF
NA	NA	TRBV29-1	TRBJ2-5	TGCAGCGTTGAAGGGACAGTCCAAGAGACCCAGTACTTC	CSVEGTVQETQYF
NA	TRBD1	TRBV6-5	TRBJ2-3	TGTGCCAGCAGGGCGACAGGGGGCACAGATACGCAGTATTTT	CASRATGGTDTQYF
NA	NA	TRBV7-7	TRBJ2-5	TGTGCCAGCAGCCCACCTGAAGAGACCCAGTACTTC	CASSPPEETQYF
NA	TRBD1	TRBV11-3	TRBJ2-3	TGTGCCAGCAGCCCGGGACAGACCACAGATACGCAGTATTTT	CASSPGQTTDTQYF
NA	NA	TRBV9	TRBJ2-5	TGTGCCAGCAGCGTAGCTTGGGCGAGAAACCAAGAGACCCAGTACTTC	CASSVAWARNQETQYF
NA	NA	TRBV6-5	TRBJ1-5	TGTGCCAGCAGCCTCGACGTAGGGTATCAGCCCCAGCATTTT	CASSLDVGYQPQHF
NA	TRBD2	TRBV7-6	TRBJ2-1	TGTGCCAGCAGTTCCGGGACTACCAACAATGAGCAGTTCTTC	CASSSGTTNNEQFF
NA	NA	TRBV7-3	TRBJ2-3	TGTGCCAGCAGCTTGGGAAGCACAGATACGCAGTATTTT	CASSLGSTDTQYF
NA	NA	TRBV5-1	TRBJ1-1	TGCGCCAGCAGCACAGACGGGTTGAACACTGAAGCTTTCTTT	CASSTDGLNTEAFF
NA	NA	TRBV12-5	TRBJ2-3	TGTGCTAGTGGTCACTCCGGGTGGAGCACAGATACGCAGTATTTT	CASGHSGWSTDTQYF
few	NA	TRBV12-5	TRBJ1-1	TGTGCTAGTGGTCCGGGGACTGACCTACAAGCTTTCTTT	CASGPGTDLQAFF
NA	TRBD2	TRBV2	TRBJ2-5	TGTGCCAGCAGTGATAGTGGCGGGGGGATTAAAGAGACCCAGTACTTC	CASSDSGGGIKETQYF
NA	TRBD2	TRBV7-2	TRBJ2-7	TGTGCCAGCAGCCTCGAGCGGGGAGGAACCTACGAGCAGTACTTC	CASSLERGGTYEQYF
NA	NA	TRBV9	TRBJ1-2	TGTGCCAGCAGCGTAGCGGGGGCGCATGGCTACACCTTC	CASSVAGAHGYTF
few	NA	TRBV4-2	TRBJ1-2	TGTGCCAGCAGCCAAGACCTCCGAACAGGGAAATTATATGGCTACACCTTC	CASSQDLRTGKLYGYTF
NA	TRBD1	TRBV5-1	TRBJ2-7	TGCGCCAGCAGCCCGGGGGGACAGGGGGTGCCCTACGAGCAGTACTTC	CASSPGGQGVPYEQYF
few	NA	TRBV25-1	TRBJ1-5	TGTGCCAGCAGTGACCTTGATCAGCCCCAGCATTTT	CASSDLDQPQHF
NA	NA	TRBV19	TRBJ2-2	TGTGCCAGTAGTATAGATGCTGAGGGATTTACGACCGGGGAGCTGTTTTTT	CASSIDAEGFTTGELFF
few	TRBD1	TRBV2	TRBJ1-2	TGTGCCAGCAGTAGGGACAGTAACTATGGCTACACCTTC	CASSRDSNYGYTF
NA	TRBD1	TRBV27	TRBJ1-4	TGTGCCAGCAGTTTACTCCGACCGGACAGGGATCATGAAAAACTGTTTTTT	CASSLLRPDRDHEKLFF
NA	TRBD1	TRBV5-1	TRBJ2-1	TGCGCCAGCGAGGGGACAGGGGTTTACAATGAGCAGTTCTTC	CASEGTGVYNEQFF
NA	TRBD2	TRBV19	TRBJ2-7	TGTGCCAGTAGTAAACGGACTAGCGGGACCCCCACCTACGAGCAGTACTTC	CASSKRTSGTPTYEQYF
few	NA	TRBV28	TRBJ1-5	TGTGCCAGCACCACTCTCACGGGACCTAATCCGCCCCAGCATTTT	CASTTLTGPNPPQHF
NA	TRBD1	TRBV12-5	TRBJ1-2	TGTGCTAGTGGTAAGGGACAGGGAGAGGATAACTATGGCTACACCTTC	CASGKGQGEDNYGYTF
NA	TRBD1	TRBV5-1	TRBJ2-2	TGCGCCAGCTCGCCCGGACAGGGGGCAGGGGAGCTGTTTTTT	CASSPGQGAGELFF
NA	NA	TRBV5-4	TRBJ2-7	TGTGCCAGCAGCTTCGACGGGGGCTCCTACGAGCAGTACTTC	CASSFDGGSYEQYF
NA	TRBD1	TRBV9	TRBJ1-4	TGTGCCAGCAGCGTCAGGGACAGTTATGAAAAACTGTTTTTT	CASSVRDSYEKLFF
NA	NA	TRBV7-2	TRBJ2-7	TGTGCCAGCAGCTTAGACTGGTACGAGCAGTACTTC	CASSLDWYEQYF
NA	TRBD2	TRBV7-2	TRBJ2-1	TGTGCCAGCCTTATAGCGGGAGTTAAGGACAATGAGCAGTTCTTC	CASLIAGVKDNEQFF
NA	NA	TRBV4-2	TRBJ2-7	TGTGCCAGCAGCCAAGGACCAGGATCCTACGAGCAGTACTTC	CASSQGPGSYEQYF
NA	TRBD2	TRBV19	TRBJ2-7	TGTGCCAGTAGTACTACTAGCGGGAGGGGCGAGCAGTACTTC	CASSTTSGRGEQYF
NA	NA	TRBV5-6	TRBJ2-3	TGTGCCAGCAGCAGAACGCGGGCAGATACGCAGTATTTT	CASSRTRADTQYF
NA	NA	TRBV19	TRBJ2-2	TGTGCCAGTACCGCAGGGACCGGGGAGCTGTTTTTT	CASTAGTGELFF